This T cell receptor beta chain was obtained from a study of blood T cell repertoires in COVID-19. Across the study: Nucleic acid was either cDNA or gDNA, and it came from T cells, B-cell-depleted T cells, or PBMCs.

Sequencing was performed with immunoSEQ multiplex PCR; in TCRdb, only in-frame clones are kept and a portion is missing. The sample has approximately 80,000 clones, under 85% seen once. The CDR3 contains 14 residues. Unmatched junction bases numbered 1, after V lost 4 bases and J lost 1 base. The germline gives CDR1 SGHRS, CDR2 YFSETQ. The TCR sequence derives from a human donor in a cohort sampled during active COVID-19. Source material: peripheral blood. The chain links TRBV5-1 to TRBJ1-1; 10 nucleotides match TRBD1. DNA for the CDR3: TGCGCCAGCAGCGACAGGGGGCCGAACACTGAAGCTTTCTTT. Its protein is CASSDRGPNTEAFF. The variable domain in full, completed from reference TRBV5-1 and TRBJ1-1, reads KAGVTQTPRYLIKTRGQQVTLSCSPISGHRSVSWYQQTPGQGLQFLFEYFSETQRNKGNFPGRFSGRQFSNSRSEMNVSTLELGDSALYLCASSDRGPNTEAFFGQGTRLTVV.